The present entry profiles one T cell receptor beta chain with its context. Per the study methods: For nucleated cells, counts were estimated from reference gene primer amplification. Only in-frame clones appear in the TCRdb table, and some are missing; sequencing was by immunoSEQ multiplex PCR. V and J calls and clone size are those listed in that table; D and trimming were worked out from the DNA. This table holds almost 50,000 clones, around 80% found once. This entry comes from a study of blood T cell repertoires in COVID-19. Overall study context: Whether acute or convalescent, the COVID-19 samples came from the United States, Italy and Spain. T cells, B-cell-depleted T cells, or PBMCs supplied cDNA or gDNA.

Trimming took off 1 base at V and 4 bases at J, with 8 bases between the two ends. The CDR3 length is 14 residues. Germline V gene sequence: CDR1 LNHDA, CDR2 SQIVND (reference sequence). This TCR derives from a man between 65 and 85 years old with acute or convalescent COVID-19. Sequenced input: peripheral blood. The chain recombines TRBV19 with TRBJ1-5; no clear D. CDR3 nucleotides: TGTGCCAGTAGTATAGCGGGTGGGAATCAGCCCCAGCATTTT. It yields the protein CASSIAGGNQPQHF. The full variable domain, its missing parts supplied by reference TRBV19 and TRBJ1-5, is DGGITQSPKYLFRKEGQNVTLSCEQNLNHDAMYWYRQDPGQGLRLIYYSQIVNDFQKGDIAEGYSVSREKKESFPLTVTSAQKNPTAFYLCASSIAGGNQPQHFGDGTRLSIL.